The text below deals with one T cell receptor (beta chain). The sample belongs to a study of shared clonotypes between healthy human individuals. Clones were sequenced by immunoSEQ multiplex PCR, and TCRdb holds only the in-frame ones, with some missing. Of under 650,000 clones in the sample, less than 96% were seen once. This receptor was identified in a woman aged 25 to 39 in good health. The sequenced sample was naive CD4+ T cells sorted from blood. The subset here: CD45RA+ positively selected.

The CDR3 protein is CARNLPGDVSSYEQYF. Written as DNA, the CDR3 is TGTGCCAGAAACCTCCCCGGGGACGTCAGCTCCTACGAGCAGTACTTC. V usage is TRBV21-1 and J usage is TRBJ2-7. TRBV21-1 is termed a pseudogene. CDR3 size: 16 residues.